This T cell receptor (beta chain) stems from a study of cytomegalovirus exposure and HLA in healthy donors. Primers included in the PCR were 60 Vbeta and 13 Jbeta primers. Clones were sequenced by immunoSEQ multiplex PCR, and TCRdb holds only the in-frame ones, with some missing. The sample has under 200,000 clones, roughly 12% seen once. This clone turned up a few times. Trimming left V 5 bases short and J 0 bases short, with 16 bases between. The CDR3 totals 16 residues. Per the germline V gene, CDR1 is SEHNR and CDR2 is FQNEAQ (reference sequence). The TCR originated in a man between 45 and 60 years old in good health and CMV-seropositive. The chain links TRBV7-9 to TRBJ1-1; possibly TRBD1 for D (6 bases). The sequenced material came from PBMCs. CDR3 sequence (DNA): TGTGCCAGCAGCCCAAAGCGGGGGCCTATGAACACTGAAGCTTTCTTT. It encodes CASSPKRGPMNTEAFF.